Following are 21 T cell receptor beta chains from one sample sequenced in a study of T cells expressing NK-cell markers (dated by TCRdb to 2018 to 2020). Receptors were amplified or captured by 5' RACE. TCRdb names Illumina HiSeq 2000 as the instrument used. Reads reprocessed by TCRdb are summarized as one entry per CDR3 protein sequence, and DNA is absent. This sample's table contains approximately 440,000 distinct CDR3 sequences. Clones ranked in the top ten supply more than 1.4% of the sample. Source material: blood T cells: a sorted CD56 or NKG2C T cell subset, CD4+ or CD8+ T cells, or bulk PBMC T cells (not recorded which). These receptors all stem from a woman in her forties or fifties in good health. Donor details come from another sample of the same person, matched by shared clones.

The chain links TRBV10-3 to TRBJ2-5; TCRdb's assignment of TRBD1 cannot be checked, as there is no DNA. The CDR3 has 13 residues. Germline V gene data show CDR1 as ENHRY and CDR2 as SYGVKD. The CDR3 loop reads CASQGFLQETQYF.

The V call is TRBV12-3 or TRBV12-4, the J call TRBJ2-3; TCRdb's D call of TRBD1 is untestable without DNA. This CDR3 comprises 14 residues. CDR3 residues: CASTRQGGADTQYF.

The CDR3: CATSDARLAGELFF. The V call is TRBV24-1, the J call TRBJ2-2; TCRdb designates TRBD2, a call that cannot be tested without DNA. CDR1 is KGHDR, CDR2 SFDVKD, per germline. The CDR3 totals 14 residues.

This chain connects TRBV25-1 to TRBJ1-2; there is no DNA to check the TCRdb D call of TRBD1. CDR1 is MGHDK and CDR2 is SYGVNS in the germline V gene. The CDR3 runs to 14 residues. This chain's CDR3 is CASSEGWGPYGYTF.

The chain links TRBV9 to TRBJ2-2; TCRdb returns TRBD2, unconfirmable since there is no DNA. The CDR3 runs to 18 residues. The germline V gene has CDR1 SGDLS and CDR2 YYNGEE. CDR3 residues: CASSVGLAGRGGTGELFF.

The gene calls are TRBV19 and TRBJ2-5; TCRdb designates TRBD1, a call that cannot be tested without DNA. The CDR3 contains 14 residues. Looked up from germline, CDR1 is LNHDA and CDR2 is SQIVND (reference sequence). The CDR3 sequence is CASSGMRGAGTQYF.

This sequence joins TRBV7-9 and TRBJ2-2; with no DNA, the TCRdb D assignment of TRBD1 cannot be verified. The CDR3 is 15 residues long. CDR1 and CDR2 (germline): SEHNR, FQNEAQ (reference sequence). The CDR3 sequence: CASSLFTGDSGELFF.

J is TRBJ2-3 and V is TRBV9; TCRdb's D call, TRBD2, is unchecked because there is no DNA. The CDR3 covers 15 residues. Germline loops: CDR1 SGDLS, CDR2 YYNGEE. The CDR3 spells CASSEGLAGTDTQYF.

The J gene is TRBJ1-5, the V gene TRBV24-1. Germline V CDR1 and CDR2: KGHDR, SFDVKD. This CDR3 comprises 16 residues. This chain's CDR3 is CATSDSQHGPYQPQHF.

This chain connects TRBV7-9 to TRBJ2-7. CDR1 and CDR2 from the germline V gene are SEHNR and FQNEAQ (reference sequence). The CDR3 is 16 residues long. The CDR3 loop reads CASSSSLLGERYEQYF.

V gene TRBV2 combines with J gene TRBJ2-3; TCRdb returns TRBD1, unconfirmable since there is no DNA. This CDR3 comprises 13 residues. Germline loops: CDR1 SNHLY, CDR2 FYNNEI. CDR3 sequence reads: CARRGQGADTQYF.

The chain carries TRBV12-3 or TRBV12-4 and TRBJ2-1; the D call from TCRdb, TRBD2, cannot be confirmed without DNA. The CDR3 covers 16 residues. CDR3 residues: CASILLAGPLRNEQFF.

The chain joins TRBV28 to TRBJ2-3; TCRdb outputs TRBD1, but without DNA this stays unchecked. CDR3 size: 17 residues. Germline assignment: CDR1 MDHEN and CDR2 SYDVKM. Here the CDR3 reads CATIELFSGQSTDTQYF. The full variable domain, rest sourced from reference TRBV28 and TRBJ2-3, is DVKVTQSSRYLVKRTGEKVFLECVQDMDHENMFWYRQDPGLGLRLIYFSYDVKMKEKGDIPEGYSVSREKKERFSLILESASTNQTSMYLCATIELFSGQSTDTQYFGPGTRLTVL.

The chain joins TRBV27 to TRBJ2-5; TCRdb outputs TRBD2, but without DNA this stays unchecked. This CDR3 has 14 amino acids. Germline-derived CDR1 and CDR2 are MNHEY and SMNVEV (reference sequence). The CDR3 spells CASRRSGRGETQYF.

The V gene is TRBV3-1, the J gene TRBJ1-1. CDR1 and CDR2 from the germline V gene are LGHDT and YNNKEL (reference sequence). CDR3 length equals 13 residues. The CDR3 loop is CASSSQTSAEAFF.

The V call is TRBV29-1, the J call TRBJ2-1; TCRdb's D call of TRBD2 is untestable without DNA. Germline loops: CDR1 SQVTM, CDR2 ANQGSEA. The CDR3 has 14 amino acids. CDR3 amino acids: CSVEEGGRGYEQFF.

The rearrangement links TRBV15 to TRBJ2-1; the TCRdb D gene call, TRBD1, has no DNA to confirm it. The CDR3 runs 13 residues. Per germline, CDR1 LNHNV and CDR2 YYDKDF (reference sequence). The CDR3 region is CATRTGTNNEQFF. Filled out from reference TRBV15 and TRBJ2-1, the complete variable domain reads DAMVIQNPRYQVTQFGKPVTLSCSQTLNHNVMYWYQQKSSQAPKLLFHYYDKDFNNEADTPDNFQSRRPNTSFCFLDIRSPGLGDTAMYLCATRTGTNNEQFFGPGTRLTVL.

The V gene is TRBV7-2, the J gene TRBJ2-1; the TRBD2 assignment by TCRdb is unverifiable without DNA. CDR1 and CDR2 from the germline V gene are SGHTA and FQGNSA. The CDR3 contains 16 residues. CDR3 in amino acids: CASRQGASGVYNEQFF.

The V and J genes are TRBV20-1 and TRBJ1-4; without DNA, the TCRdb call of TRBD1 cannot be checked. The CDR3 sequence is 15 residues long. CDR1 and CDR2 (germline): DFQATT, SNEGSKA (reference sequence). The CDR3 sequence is CSAKTGGGRWEKLFF.

The CDR3 is CASSQDWRTQYF. This chain joins TRBV14 and TRBJ2-5. The CDR3 length is 12 residues. CDR1 and CDR2 (germline): SGHDN, FVKESK.

The CDR3 spells CASSFLWGSGEQYF. The chain carries TRBV12-3 or TRBV12-4 and TRBJ2-7; TCRdb gives TRBD1 as the D gene, but with no DNA this cannot be confirmed. The CDR3 totals 14 residues.